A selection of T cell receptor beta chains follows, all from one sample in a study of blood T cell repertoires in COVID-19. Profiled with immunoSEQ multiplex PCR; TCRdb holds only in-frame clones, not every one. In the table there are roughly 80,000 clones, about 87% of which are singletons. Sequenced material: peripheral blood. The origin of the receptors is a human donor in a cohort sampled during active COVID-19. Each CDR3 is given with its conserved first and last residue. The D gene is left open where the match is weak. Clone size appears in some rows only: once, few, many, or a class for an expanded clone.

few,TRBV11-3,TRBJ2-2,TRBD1,CASSLDGTGTGELFF,TGTGCCAGCAGCTTAGATGGGACAGGGACCGGGGAGCTGTTTTTT
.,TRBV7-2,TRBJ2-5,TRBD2,CASSHGLAGLETQYF,TGTGCCAGCAGCCACGGACTAGCGGGGTTAGAGACCCAGTACTTC
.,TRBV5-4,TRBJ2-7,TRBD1,CASSQGTGGFYYEQYF,TGTGCCAGCAGCCAAGGGACAGGGGGCTTCTATTACGAGCAGTACTTC
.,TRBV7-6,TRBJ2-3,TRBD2,CASSPGLAGGGDTQYF,TGTGCCAGCAGCCCGGGACTAGCGGGAGGGGGAGATACGCAGTATTTT
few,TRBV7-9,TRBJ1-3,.,CASSLTGGSYSGNTIYF,TGTGCCAGCAGCTTAACGGGGGGCTCCTACTCTGGAAACACCATATATTTT
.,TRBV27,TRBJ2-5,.,CASSLTNDRQETQYF,TGTGCCAGCAGTTTAACGAACGACAGACAAGAGACCCAGTACTTC
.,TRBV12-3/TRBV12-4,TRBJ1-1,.,CASSPIQGLSAFF,TGTGCCAGCAGTCCAATACAGGGATTGAGCGCTTTCTTT
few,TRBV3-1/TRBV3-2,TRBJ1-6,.,CASSLSFGNSPLHF,TGTGCCAGCAGCCTATCCTTCGGTAATTCACCCCTCCACTTT
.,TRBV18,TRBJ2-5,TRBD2,CASSPSGGLQETQYF,TGTGCCAGCTCACCTAGCGGGGGCCTTCAAGAGACCCAGTACTTC
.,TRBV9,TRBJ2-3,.,CASSARGTGTDTQYF,TGTGCCAGCAGCGCCAGGGGTACGGGTACAGATACGCAGTATTTT
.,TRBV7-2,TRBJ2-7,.,CASSLNLGGARSYEQYF,TGTGCCAGCAGCTTAAATTTGGGCGGGGCTCGCTCCTACGAGCAGTACTTC
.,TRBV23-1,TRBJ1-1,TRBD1,CASSLLGTGSMNTEAFF,TGCGCCAGCAGTCTCTTGGGGACAGGCAGTATGAACACTGAAGCTTTCTTT
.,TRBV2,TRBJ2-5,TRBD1,CASSEQGAGRPQYF,TGTGCCAGCAGTGAACAGGGGGCGGGGAGACCACAGTACTTC
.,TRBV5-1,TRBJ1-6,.,CASSLAGTDNSPLHF,TGCGCCAGCAGCTTGGCCGGGACTGATAATTCACCCCTCCACTTT
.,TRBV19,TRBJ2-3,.,CASRAGVDTQYF,TGTGCCAGTAGGGCAGGCGTAGATACGCAGTATTTT
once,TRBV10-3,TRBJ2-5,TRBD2,CAIRKTRTSGGQETQYF,TGTGCCATCAGGAAAACAAGGACTAGCGGGGGACAAGAGACCCAGTACTTC
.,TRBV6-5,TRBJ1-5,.,CASSTGLRPQHF,TGTGCCAGCTCTACAGGGTTGCGACCCCAGCATTTT
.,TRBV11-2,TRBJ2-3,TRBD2,CASSLTSGSVDTQYF,TGTGCCAGCAGCCTGACTAGCGGGAGTGTGGATACGCAGTATTTT
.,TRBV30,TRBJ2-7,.,CAWKPDNQGGPYEQYF,TGTGCCTGGAAACCCGACAACCAGGGGGGACCCTACGAGCAGTACTTC
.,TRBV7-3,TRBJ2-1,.,CASSSGHGVNEQFF,TGTGCCAGCAGCTCGGGACATGGGGTAAATGAGCAGTTCTTC
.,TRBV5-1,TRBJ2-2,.,CASSLSGQTNTGELFF,TGCGCCAGCAGCTTGTCCGGACAGACGAACACCGGGGAGCTGTTTTTT
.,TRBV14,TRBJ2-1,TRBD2,CASSQRGLAGYNEQFF,TGTGCCAGCAGCCAGAGAGGACTAGCGGGCTACAATGAGCAGTTCTTC
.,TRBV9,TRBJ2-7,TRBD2,CASSPRSGTSGGARNEQYF,TGTGCCAGCAGCCCCCGCAGTGGGACTAGCGGGGGGGCCAGGAACGAGCAGTACTTC
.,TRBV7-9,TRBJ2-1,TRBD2,CASSSSSSGNEQFF,TGTGCCAGCAGCTCTTCGTCTAGCGGCAATGAGCAGTTCTTC
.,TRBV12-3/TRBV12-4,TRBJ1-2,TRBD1,CASRKWDSNGYTF,TGTGCCAGCAGGAAGTGGGACAGCAATGGCTACACCTTC
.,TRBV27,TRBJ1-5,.,CASSPDRPGGNQPQHF,TGTGCCAGCAGTCCTGATCGTCCGGGGGGCAATCAGCCCCAGCATTTT
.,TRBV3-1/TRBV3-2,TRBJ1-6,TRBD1,CASSQRDSNSPLHF,TGTGCCAGCAGCCAGAGGGACAGTAATTCACCCCTCCACTTT
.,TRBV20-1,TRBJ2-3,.,CSARESDTQYF,TGCAGTGCTAGAGAGTCGGATACGCAGTATTTT
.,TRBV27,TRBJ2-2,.,CASSPRKTGELFF,TGTGCCAGCAGTCCCCGTAAAACCGGGGAGCTGTTTTTT
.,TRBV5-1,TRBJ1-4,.,CASSPSPAFLATSGGEKLFF,TGCGCCAGCAGCCCCTCGCCCGCGTTCCTAGCCACCTCGGGGGGTGAAAAACTGTTTTTT
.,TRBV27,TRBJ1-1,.,CASSLTGQNTEAFF,TGTGCCAGCAGTTTAACAGGGCAGAACACTGAAGCTTTCTTT
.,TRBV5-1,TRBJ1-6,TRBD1,CASSLGQGYNSPLHF,TGCGCCAGCAGCTTAGGACAGGGGTACAATTCACCCCTCCACTTT
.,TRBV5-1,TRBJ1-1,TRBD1,CASSLVGGGRGTEAFF,TGCGCCAGCAGCTTGGTAGGGGGCGGCCGAGGCACTGAAGCTTTCTTT
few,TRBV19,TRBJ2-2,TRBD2,CASSIGGGAGELFF,TGTGCCAGTAGTATAGGCGGGGGGGCCGGGGAGCTGTTTTTT
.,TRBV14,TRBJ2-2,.,CASSQDEGFFGMPGELFF,TGTGCCAGCAGCCAAGATGAGGGTTTTTTCGGTATGCCCGGGGAGCTGTTTTTT
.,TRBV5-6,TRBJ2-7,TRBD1,CASSTGTGAYEQYF,TGTGCCAGCAGCACCGGGACAGGGGCCTACGAGCAGTACTTC
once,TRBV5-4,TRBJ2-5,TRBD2,CASSLKTSMETQYF,TGTGCCAGCAGCTTAAAGACTAGCATGGAGACCCAGTACTTC
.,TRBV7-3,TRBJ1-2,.,CASSLTREDQGGYTF,TGTGCCAGCAGCTTAACCCGGGAGGACCAGGGAGGCTACACCTTC
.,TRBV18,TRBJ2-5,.,CASSPPSSAETQYF,TGTGCCAGCTCACCACCGTCTAGTGCGGAGACCCAGTACTTC
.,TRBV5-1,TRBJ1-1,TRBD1,CASSSENRGTTEAFF,TGCGCCAGCAGCTCGGAAAACAGGGGGACCACTGAAGCTTTCTTT